Presented here are 23 T cell receptor beta chains from one specimen sequenced in a study of CD8+CD57+ T cells in acquired aplastic anemia. TCR beta VDJ and CDR3 profiling used genomic DNA as template. TCRdb called the reads again in MiXCR, with one record for every CDR3 protein. The sample consists of about 200,000 distinct CDR3 sequences, roughly 50% of them appearing once. Patients chosen for sequencing had CD8+CD57+ cells that had expanded, as shown by flow cytometry. Sequencing input: sorted CD4+, CD8+, or CD8+CD57+ T cells (not recorded which) from PBMCs. Receptors were obtained from a human donor with aplastic anemia.

This sequence joins TRBV3-1 and TRBJ1-1, with TRBD1 matching over 8 bases. Per germline, CDR1 LGHDT and CDR2 YNNKEL (reference sequence). This CDR3 is built from 14 residues. The V gene end was trimmed by 1 base and the J gene end by 5 bases; junction bases not matched to a gene: 3. CDR3 nucleotide sequence: TGTGCCAGCAGCCAAGTGCAGGGGGCGACTGAAGCTTTCTTT. Protein sequence: CASSQVQGATEAFF. The full variable domain, with the rest looked up from reference TRBV3-1 and TRBJ1-1, is DTAVSQTPKYLVTQMGNDKSIKCEQNLGHDTMYWYKQDSKKFLKIMFSYNNKELIINETVPNRFSPKSPDKAHLNLHINSLELGDSAVYFCASSQVQGATEAFFGQGTRLTVV.

Ten or more counts support this clonotype. This sequence joins TRBV5-8 and TRBJ2-7; D is unclear. The CDR3 is 14 amino acids. CDR1 and CDR2 (germline): SGHTS, YDEGEE. Trimming removed 5 bases from V and 0 bases from J, with 12 bases in between. The CDR3 region has the DNA TGTGCCAGCAGACTTGGAACAGTCTCCTACGAGCAGTACTTC. This translates into CASRLGTVSYEQYF. Together with reference TRBV5-8 and TRBJ2-7, the CDR3 gives the full variable domain: EAGVTQSPTHLIKTRGQQATLRCSPISGHTSVYWYQQALGLGLQFLLWYDEGEERNRGNFPPRFSGRQFPNYSSELNVNALELEDSALYLCASRLGTVSYEQYFGPGTRLTVT.

V gene TRBV18 combines with J gene TRBJ2-5, with 8 positions matching TRBD2. The CDR3 has 14 residues. V gave up 6 bases and J gave up 3 bases; unmatched junction bases: 6. Germline V lookup: CDR1 KGHSH, CDR2 LQKENI. This CDR3 reads CASSPLAGKETQYF. In DNA form, the CDR3 reads TGTGCCAGCTCGCCTCTAGCGGGTAAAGAGACCCAGTACTTC.

This clonotype has only a few counts. The V and J genes are TRBV30 and TRBJ1-6, with TRBD1 matching 9 bases. The CDR3 sequence is 17 residues long. Germline V gene data show CDR1 as GTSNPN and CDR2 as SVGIG (reference sequence). Trimming took 6 bases from V and 7 from J; bases not matched to a gene: 16. DNA of the CDR3: TGTGCCTGCCACAGGGGGCTTGGGGAGCCCCAAAATTCACCCCTCCACTTT. Amino acid sequence: CACHRGLGEPQNSPLHF.

V is TRBV5-1 and J is TRBJ1-1; 11 bases match TRBD1. This CDR3 contains 15 residues. Germline V gene data show CDR1 as SGHRS and CDR2 as YFSETQ. J was trimmed by 5 bases and V by 4 bases; bases with no gene match: 7. CDR3 DNA sequence: TGCGCCAGCAGCCCTGGACAGGGGGCGCGGACTGAAGCTTTCTTT. Residues: CASSPGQGARTEAFF.

The gene calls are TRBV24-1 and TRBJ2-1, with 7 bases aligning to TRBD2. Germline assignment: CDR1 KGHDR and CDR2 SFDVKD. V shed 1 base and J 7 bases; nucleotides not matched to a gene: 9. The CDR3 is 16 residues long. The CDR3: CATSDFPSGRGNEQFF. CDR3 nucleotide sequence: TGTGCCACCAGTGATTTTCCTAGCGGCCGAGGAAATGAGCAGTTCTTC.

This clonotype was observed a handful of times. V usage is TRBV6-5 and J usage is TRBJ2-2; 8 nucleotides line up with TRBD2. This CDR3 comprises 17 residues. The germline CDR1 and CDR2 sequences are MNHEY and SVGAGI. The V segment lost 4 bases and the J segment 6 bases; nucleotides outside the gene matches: 13. CDR3: CASSSNAREGGAGELFF. CDR3 sequence (DNA): TGTGCCAGCAGTTCGAATGCCCGGGAGGGAGGGGCCGGGGAGCTGTTTTTT.

At least ten counts were recorded for this clonotype. J is TRBJ1-5 and V is TRBV10-3, with 9 bases fitting TRBD1. CDR1 is ENHRY, CDR2 SYGVKD, per germline. The CDR3 is 14 amino acids. Trimming cost V 10 bases and J 2 bases; bases outside gene matches: 6. CDR3 DNA: TGTGCCAGCCGACAGGGGGATGGCAATCAGCCCCAGCATTTT. Translated, it gives CASRQGDGNQPQHF.

The rearrangement joins TRBV20-1 to TRBJ1-6; D possibly corresponds to TRBD1 (6 bases). Germline values: CDR1 DFQATT, CDR2 SNEGSKA (reference sequence). V was shortened by 5 bases and J by 7 bases, with 18 bases between the two germline ends. The CDR3 spans 15 residues. The CDR3 nucleotides are TGCAGTGCTCCGGACAGCAAGATAACCAATTCACCCCTCCACTTT. The encoded protein is CSAPDSKITNSPLHF.

V and J are TRBV10-3 and TRBJ1-4, with 9 positions matching TRBD1. Germline CDR1 and CDR2: ENHRY and SYGVKD. CDR3 length: 18 residues. Trimming removed 2 bases from V and 3 bases from J; junction bases left unmatched: 10. In DNA, the CDR3 is TGTGCCATCAGTGAGACGGGACAGGGTAGATCGGCTAATGAAAAACTGTTTTTT. It specifies CAISETGQGRSANEKLFF.

This clonotype showed up just a few times. This chain links TRBV29-1 with TRBJ2-7; 8 bases fit TRBD1. The CDR3 covers 12 residues. Germline V gene data show CDR1 as SQVTM and CDR2 as ANQGSEA. The V and J ends lost 5 bases and 7 bases, in that order; junction bases with no gene match: 7. The CDR3: CSVYRGTREQYF. For the CDR3, the DNA is TGCAGCGTTTACAGGGGGACGCGGGAGCAGTACTTC.

This clonotype has only one observation. V and J are TRBV7-9 and TRBJ1-1, with 7 bases identical to TRBD1. V gave up 5 bases and J gave up 6 bases; unmatched junction bases: 12. This CDR3 has 15 amino acids. Germline V CDR1 and CDR2: SEHNR, FQNEAQ (reference sequence). The CDR3 reads CASSRDSLGEAEAFF. The CDR3, as DNA: TGTGCCAGCAGCCGGGACAGCCTAGGGGAGGCTGAAGCTTTCTTT.

This clonotype came up a few times. V is TRBV7-7 and J is TRBJ2-2, with 7 bases aligning to TRBD2. This CDR3 is 15 amino acids long. The germline V gene encodes CDR1 SSHAT and CDR2 FNYEAQ (reference sequence). The CDR3 DNA reads as TGTGCTAGCGCAAACGGCGGGGGAGGGACCGGGGAGCTGTTTTTT. It specifies CASANGGGGTGELFF.

This clonotype showed up many times. A read error is possible here, since a much larger clone lies one base away. The CDR3 here is CASSLAGSNPPLHF. CDR3 coding DNA: TGTGCCAGCAGCTTAGCGGGCTCGAATCCACCCCTCCACTTT. The V gene is TRBV7-9, the J gene TRBJ1-6; D gene uncertain. V dropped 0 bases and J dropped 11 bases, with 11 bases sitting between them. In germline, CDR1 is SEHNR, CDR2 FQNEAQ (reference sequence). This CDR3 region has 14 residues.

This clonotype was detected only once. CDR3 loop: CASSLAGQVGNSPLHF. The CDR3 DNA reads TGTGCCAGCAGCTTAGCGGGACAGGTGGGAAATTCACCCCTCCACTTT. The chain joins TRBV7-9 to TRBJ1-6, with 8 bases aligning to TRBD1. CDR1 SEHNR and CDR2 FQNEAQ come from the germline V gene (reference sequence). The ends lost 0 bases at V and 7 bases at J; junction bases unmatched: 5. The CDR3 sequence is 16 residues long.

This clonotype was found many times. The V gene is TRBV20-1, the J gene TRBJ2-7; D perhaps matches TRBD2 (5 bases). The germline V gene has CDR1 DFQATT and CDR2 SNEGSKA (reference sequence). The CDR3 is 13 amino acids. V shed 6 bases and J shed 3 bases, with 15 bases lying between them. The CDR3 spells CSARKGGLYEQYF. The CDR3 region has the DNA TGCAGTGCCCGGAAGGGCGGACTCTACGAGCAGTACTTC.

With regard to this clonotype: Sequence at one end of the junction differs from germline and may be a read error. The chain employs TRBV12-3 or TRBV12-4 and TRBJ1-2; D not resolved. This CDR3 is built from 15 residues. Here the CDR3 DNA reads TGTGCCAGCAGCTTGAAGGCAGCACCTAACTATGGCTACGCCTTC. This sequence encodes CASSLKAAPNYGYAF.

V usage is TRBV19 and J usage is TRBJ1-2; TRBD1 might be the D (6 bases). CDR1 is LNHDA and CDR2 is SQIVND in the germline V gene (reference sequence). The CDR3 extends over 14 amino acids. The V and J ends lost 8 bases and 3 bases respectively, with 16 bases between them. The DNA for the CDR3 is TGTGCCAGTGAAAACAGGGATGATGACTATGGCTACACCTTC. Translation gives CASENRDDDYGYTF.

The CDR3 here is CASSQEVAGELFF. CDR3 DNA sequence: TGTGCCAGCAGCCAGGAGGTCGCCGGGGAGCTGTTTTTT. This chain connects TRBV7-8 to TRBJ2-2; D might be TRBD2 (5 bases). Germline V gene data show CDR1 as SGHVS and CDR2 as FQNEAQ. CDR3 length: 13 amino acids. The V and J ends lost 5 bases and 6 bases respectively, with 10 bases between them.

This sequence joins TRBV24-1 and TRBJ2-2, with 9 bases matching TRBD1. This CDR3 has 16 amino acids. After removal of 4 bases from V and 8 bases from J, the junction contained 10 bases not matched to a gene. CDR1 and CDR2 (germline): KGHDR, SFDVKD. CDR3 DNA sequence: TGTGCCACCAGTGACGGACAGGGGACGAGGGCTGGGGAGCTGTTTTTT. Protein product: CATSDGQGTRAGELFF.

The chain uses TRBV6-5 and TRBJ1-5; D is unresolved. Deletions cut 0 bases from V and 5 bases from J, with 17 bases between. CDR3 length: 17 residues. CDR1 is MNHEY, CDR2 SVGAGI, per germline. CDR3 nucleotides: TGTGCCAGCAGTTACTCGTGGAGGCCGGCAGAGGATCAGCCCCAGCATTTT. As protein: CASSYSWRPAEDQPQHF.

This clonotype was recorded at least ten times. The chain joins TRBV5-4 to TRBJ2-5; 10 nucleotides align to TRBD2. J lost 5 bases, V lost 1 base, and 8 bases had no gene match. CDR3 length: 16 residues. Germline loops: CDR1 SGHNT, CDR2 YYREEE (reference sequence). CDR3 sequence (DNA): TGTGCCAGCAGCTTGAGAGTAGCGGGGGGTGCGGAGACCCAGTACTTC. This sequence encodes CASSLRVAGGAETQYF.

This CDR3 reads CAISESRQVYNQPQHF. The CDR3, as DNA: TGTGCCATCAGTGAGTCCCGACAAGTCTACAATCAGCCCCAGCATTTT. The chain is built from TRBV10-3 and TRBJ1-5, with unresolved D. Germline CDR1 is ENHRY and CDR2 is SYGVKD. Trimming pared 0 bases from V and 3 bases from J, leaving 12 bases between. The CDR3 totals 16 residues.